Below, 15 T cell receptor beta chains from the same sample are listed, as sequenced in a study of Tregs in tolerant kidney transplant recipients. The protocol was immunoSEQ multiplex PCR, while the TCRdb copy is restricted to in-frame clones and leaves out a portion. The data contain about 59,000 clones, over 70% of them seen just once; the ten biggest clones take up more than 4.5%. The specimen sequenced was CD4+ T cells from blood. Every receptor here comes from a human donor in good health.

The chain has TRBV7-6 and TRBJ1-1; D is unresolved. The CDR3 covers 16 residues. The germline V and J ends were trimmed by 4 bases and 2 bases, with 17 bases remaining between them. CDR1 SGHVS and CDR2 FNYEAQ come from the germline V gene. CDR3 nucleotides: TGTGCCAGCAGCTCGTTCTCGAGGGCCGCAAACACTGAAGCTTTCTTT. Its translation is CASSSFSRAANTEAFF.

The chain employs TRBV10-3 and TRBJ1-1, with 7 bases matching TRBD1. The length of the CDR3 is 18 residues. V shed 2 bases and J 0 bases; nucleotides not matched to a gene: 12. CDR1 and CDR2 from the germline V gene are ENHRY and SYGVKD. The CDR3 sequence is CAISERQGGLSMNTEAFF. CDR3 DNA sequence: TGTGCCATCAGTGAGAGGCAGGGGGGTCTCTCCATGAACACTGAAGCTTTCTTT.

V is TRBV29-1 and J is TRBJ1-1; 7 bases align to TRBD1. Trimming cost V 6 bases and J 2 bases; bases outside gene matches: 9. This CDR3 has 14 amino acids. CDR1 is SQVTM and CDR2 is ANQGSEA in the germline V gene. CDR3 protein: CSVDRQGVNTEAFF. In DNA, the CDR3 is TGCAGCGTCGATAGACAGGGTGTTAACACTGAAGCTTTCTTT.

J is TRBJ2-7 and V is TRBV25-1; 9 nucleotides match TRBD1. The V gene end was trimmed by 7 bases and the J gene end by 4 bases; junction bases not matched to a gene: 11. This CDR3 comprises 15 residues. Germline CDR1 reads MGHDK; CDR2 reads SYGVNS. CDR3 sequence: CASTSPGTGTYEQYF. CDR3 coding DNA: TGTGCCAGCACCTCCCCCGGGACAGGGACGTACGAGCAGTACTTC.

The V gene is TRBV14, the J gene TRBJ1-1; 7 bases line up with TRBD1. Unmatched junction bases numbered 3, after V lost 0 bases and J lost 8 bases. This CDR3 has 13 amino acids. CDR1 and CDR2 from the germline V gene are SGHDN and FVKESK. In DNA form, the CDR3 reads TGTGCCAGCAGCCAAGAGATACAGGGGGAAGCTTTCTTT. Its translation is CASSQEIQGEAFF.

The rearrangement uses TRBV6-5 and TRBJ1-2, with a weak D call TRBD1 (5 bases). This CDR3 region has 13 residues. The V gene lost 6 bases and the J gene lost 8 bases, with 16 bases spanning the gap. Germline CDR1 and CDR2: MNHEY and SVGAGI. CDR3 in DNA: TGTGCCAGCAGACCACCTGGAGGGGTCGGCTACACCTTC. The encoded protein is CASRPPGGVGYTF.

The V gene is TRBV6-6, the J gene TRBJ1-2; TRBD1 matches at 7 bases. The CDR3 sequence is 15 residues long. With 2 bases clipped from V and 5 bases from J, the junction kept 8 bases outside the gene matches. From germline, CDR1 is MNHNY and CDR2 SVGAGI (reference sequence). DNA of the CDR3: TGTGCCAGCAGTTACGCCAGGGACAGCGTATATGGCTACACCTTC. It specifies CASSYARDSVYGYTF.

J is TRBJ2-1 and V is TRBV7-9; 14 bases fit TRBD2. Germline V CDR1 and CDR2: SEHNR, FQNEAQ (reference sequence). V shed 5 bases and J 9 bases; nucleotides not matched to a gene: 6. The length of the CDR3 is 15 residues. CDR3 bases: TGTGCCAGCAGCCTAGGGACTAGCGGGAGCGGTGAGCAGTTCTTC. It translates to CASSLGTSGSGEQFF.

V gene TRBV27 combines with J gene TRBJ2-2; tentative D call: TRBD1 (5 bases). Trimming removed 6 bases at V and 2 bases at J, with 16 bases between. Germline V gene lookup returns CDR1 MNHEY and CDR2 SMNVEV (reference sequence). The CDR3 runs to 16 residues. In DNA form, the CDR3 reads TGTGCCAGCAGCCGCACCCCAGGACATAACACCGGGGAGCTGTTTTTT. Its translation: CASSRTPGHNTGELFF.

The chain couples TRBV5-1 to TRBJ2-1, with 10 bases matching TRBD2. The CDR3 totals 15 residues. Germline values: CDR1 SGHRS, CDR2 YFSETQ. J gave up 7 bases and V 1 base, and 5 bases lay outside the gene matches. CDR3 bases: TGCGCCAGCAGCTTGAGAACTAGCGGGAATAATGAGCAGTTCTTC. Encoded protein: CASSLRTSGNNEQFF.

V is TRBV4-3 and J is TRBJ1-2; a possible D gene is TRBD1 (5 bases). Trimming removed 0 bases at V and 4 bases at J, with 9 bases between. CDR3 size: 14 residues. Germline lookup yields CDR1 LGHNA and CDR2 YSLEER. CDR3 sequence: CASSQETGGYGYTF. The CDR3 DNA follows: TGCGCCAGCAGCCAAGAAACAGGTGGCTATGGCTACACCTTC.

This clone was recorded at least ten times. This same CDR3 is encoded by further DNA sequences in the sample. The CDR3 sequence: CASSFRAGLSYEQYF. CDR3 sequence (DNA): TGCGCCAGCAGCTTCCGGGCCGGACTGTCCTACGAGCAGTACTTC. The rearrangement joins TRBV5-1 to TRBJ2-7; D might be TRBD2 (5 bases). Deletions cut 2 bases from V and 1 base from J, with 13 bases between. There are 15 residues in the CDR3. Germline CDR1 is SGHRS and CDR2 is YFSETQ.

The rearrangement joins TRBV7-2 to TRBJ2-1; 10 positions agree with TRBD2. The V and J ends lost 1 base and 7 bases, in that order; junction bases with no gene match: 10. The CDR3 loop spans 17 amino acids. Germline V gives CDR1 SGHTA, CDR2 FQGNSA. The CDR3 sequence: CASSLVLPGLASNEQFF. The CDR3 DNA sequence: TGTGCCAGCAGCTTAGTGCTACCGGGACTAGCGTCGAATGAGCAGTTCTTC.

The rearrangement links TRBV6-5 to TRBJ2-1, with 9 bases fitting TRBD1. V dropped 5 bases and J dropped 5; count of bases not matched to a gene: 7. This CDR3 spans 15 amino acids. Germline CDR1 MNHEY, CDR2 SVGAGI. DNA of the CDR3: TGTGCCAGCAGTCGTCCGGGACAGGGCAACAATGAGCAGTTCTTC. This codes for CASSRPGQGNNEQFF.

CDR3 in DNA: TGTGCCAGCTCACCGGGGGCGGATAGGATGGATGGCTACACCTTC. As protein: CASSPGADRMDGYTF. This chain uses TRBV18 with TRBJ1-2; tentative D call: TRBD1 (6 bases). The V gene's germline CDR1 is KGHSH and CDR2 LQKENI. This CDR3 region has 15 residues. V was shortened by 3 bases and J by 6 bases, with 17 bases between the two germline ends.